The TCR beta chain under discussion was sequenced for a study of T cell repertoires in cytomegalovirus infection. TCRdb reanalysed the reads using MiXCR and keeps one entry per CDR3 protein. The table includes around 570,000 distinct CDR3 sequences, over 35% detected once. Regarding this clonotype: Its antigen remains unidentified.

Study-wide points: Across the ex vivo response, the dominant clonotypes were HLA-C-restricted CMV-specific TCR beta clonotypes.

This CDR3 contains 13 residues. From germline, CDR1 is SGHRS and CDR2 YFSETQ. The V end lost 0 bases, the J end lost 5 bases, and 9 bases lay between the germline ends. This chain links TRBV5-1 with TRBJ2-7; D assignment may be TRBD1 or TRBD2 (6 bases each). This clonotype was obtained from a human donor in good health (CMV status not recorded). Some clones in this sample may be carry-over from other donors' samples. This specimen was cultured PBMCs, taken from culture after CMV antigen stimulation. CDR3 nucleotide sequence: TGCGCCAGCAGCTTGGGGGGGGCGAACGAGCAGTACTTC. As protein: CASSLGGANEQYF.